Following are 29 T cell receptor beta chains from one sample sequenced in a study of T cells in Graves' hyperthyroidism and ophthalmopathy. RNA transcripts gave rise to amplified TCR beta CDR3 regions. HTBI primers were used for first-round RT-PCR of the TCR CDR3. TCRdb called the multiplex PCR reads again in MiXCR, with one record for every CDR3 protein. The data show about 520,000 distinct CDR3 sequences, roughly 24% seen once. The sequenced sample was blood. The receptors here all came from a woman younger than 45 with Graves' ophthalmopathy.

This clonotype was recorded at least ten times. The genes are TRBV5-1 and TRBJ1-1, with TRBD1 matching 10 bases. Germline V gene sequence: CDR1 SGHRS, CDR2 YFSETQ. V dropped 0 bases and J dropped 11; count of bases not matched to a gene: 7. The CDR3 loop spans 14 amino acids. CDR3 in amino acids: CASSLVTGGGEAFF. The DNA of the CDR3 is TGCGCCAGCAGCTTGGTGACAGGGGGCGGAGAGGCTTTCTTT.

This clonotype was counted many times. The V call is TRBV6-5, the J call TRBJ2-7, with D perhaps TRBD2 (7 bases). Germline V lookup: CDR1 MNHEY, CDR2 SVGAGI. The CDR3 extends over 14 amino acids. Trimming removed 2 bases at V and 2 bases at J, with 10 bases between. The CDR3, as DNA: TGTGCCAGCAGTTACCGAGGGGGGGCCTACGAGCAGTACTTC. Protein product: CASSYRGGAYEQYF.

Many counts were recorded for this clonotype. The CDR3 nucleotides read TGTGCCAGTAGTATAGTTCGCGGGGGGCGCTCCTACGAGCAGTACTTC. Protein product: CASSIVRGGRSYEQYF. The chain employs TRBV19 and TRBJ2-7; 8 nucleotides align to TRBD2. CDR1 and CDR2 from the germline V gene are LNHDA and SQIVND (reference sequence). This CDR3 is 16 amino acids long. J was trimmed by 0 bases and V by 1 base; bases with no gene match: 5.

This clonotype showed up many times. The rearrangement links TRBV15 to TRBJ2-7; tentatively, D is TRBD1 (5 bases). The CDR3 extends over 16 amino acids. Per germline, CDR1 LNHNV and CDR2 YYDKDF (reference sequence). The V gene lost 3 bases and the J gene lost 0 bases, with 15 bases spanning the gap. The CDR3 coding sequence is TGTGCCACCAGCAGGTCGGCAGGGTCCCTCTCCTACGAGCAGTACTTC. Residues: CATSRSAGSLSYEQYF. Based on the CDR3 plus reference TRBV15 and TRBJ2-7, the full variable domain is DAMVIQNPRYQVTQFGKPVTLSCSQTLNHNVMYWYQQKSSQAPKLLFHYYDKDFNNEADTPDNFQSRRPNTSFCFLDIRSPGLGDTAMYLCATSRSAGSLSYEQYFGPGTRLTVT.

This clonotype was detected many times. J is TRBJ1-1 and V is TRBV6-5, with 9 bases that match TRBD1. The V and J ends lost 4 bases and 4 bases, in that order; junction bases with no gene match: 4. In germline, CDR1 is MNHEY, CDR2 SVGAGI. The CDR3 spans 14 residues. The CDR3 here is CASSLGQGPTEAFF. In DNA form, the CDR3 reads TGTGCCAGCAGTTTGGGACAGGGTCCCACTGAAGCTTTCTTT.

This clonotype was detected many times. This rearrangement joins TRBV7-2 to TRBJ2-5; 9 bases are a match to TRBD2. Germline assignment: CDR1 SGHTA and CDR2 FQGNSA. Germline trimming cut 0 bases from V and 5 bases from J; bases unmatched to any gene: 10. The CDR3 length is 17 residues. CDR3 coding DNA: TGTGCCAGCAGCTTAGCGTGGCGGGGGGGCTTTCGGGAGACCCAGTACTTC. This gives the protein CASSLAWRGGFRETQYF. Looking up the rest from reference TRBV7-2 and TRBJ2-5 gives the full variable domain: GAGVSQSPSNKVTEKGKDVELRCDPISGHTALYWYRQSLGQGLEFLIYFQGNSAPDKSGLPSDRFSAERTGGSVSTLTIQRTQQEDSAVYLCASSLAWRGGFRETQYFGPGTRLLVL.

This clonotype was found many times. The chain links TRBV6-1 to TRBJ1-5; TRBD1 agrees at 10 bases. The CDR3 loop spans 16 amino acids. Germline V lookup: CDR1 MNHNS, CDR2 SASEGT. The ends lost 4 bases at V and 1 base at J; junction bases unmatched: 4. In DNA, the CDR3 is TGTGCCAGCAGTGGAGTGGACAGGGGGAGCAATCAGCCCCAGCATTTT. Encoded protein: CASSGVDRGSNQPQHF.

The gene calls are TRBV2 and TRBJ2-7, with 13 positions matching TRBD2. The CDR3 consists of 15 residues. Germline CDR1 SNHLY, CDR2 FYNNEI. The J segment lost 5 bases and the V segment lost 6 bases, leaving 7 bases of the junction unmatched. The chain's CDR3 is CASRETSGRAHEQYF. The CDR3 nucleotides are TGTGCCAGCAGGGAAACTAGCGGGAGGGCCCACGAGCAGTACTTC.

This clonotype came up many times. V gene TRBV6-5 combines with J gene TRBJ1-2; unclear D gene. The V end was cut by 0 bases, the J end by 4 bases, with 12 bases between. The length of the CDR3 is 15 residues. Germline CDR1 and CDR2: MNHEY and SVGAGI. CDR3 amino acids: CASSYSKADPYGYTF. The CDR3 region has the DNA TGTGCCAGCAGTTACTCGAAGGCCGACCCCTATGGCTACACCTTC.

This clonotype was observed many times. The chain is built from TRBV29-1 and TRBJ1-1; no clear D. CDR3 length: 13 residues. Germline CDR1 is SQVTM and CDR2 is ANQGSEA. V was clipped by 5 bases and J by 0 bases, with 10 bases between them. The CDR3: CSVFQDVNTEAFF. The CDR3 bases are TGCAGCGTTTTCCAGGACGTGAACACTGAAGCTTTCTTT.

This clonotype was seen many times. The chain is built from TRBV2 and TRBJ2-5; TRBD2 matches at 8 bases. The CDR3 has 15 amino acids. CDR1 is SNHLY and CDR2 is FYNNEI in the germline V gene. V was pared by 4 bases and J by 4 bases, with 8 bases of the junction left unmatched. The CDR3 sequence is CASSGVRGASETQYF. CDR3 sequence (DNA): TGTGCCAGCAGTGGGGTGCGGGGGGCCTCAGAGACCCAGTACTTC.

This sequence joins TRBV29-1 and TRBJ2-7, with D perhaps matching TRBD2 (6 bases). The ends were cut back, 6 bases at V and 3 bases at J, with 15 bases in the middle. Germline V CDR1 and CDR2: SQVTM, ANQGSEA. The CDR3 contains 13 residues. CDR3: CSVPRDGSYEQYF. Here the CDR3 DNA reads TGCAGCGTCCCTCGAGACGGGAGCTACGAGCAGTACTTC.

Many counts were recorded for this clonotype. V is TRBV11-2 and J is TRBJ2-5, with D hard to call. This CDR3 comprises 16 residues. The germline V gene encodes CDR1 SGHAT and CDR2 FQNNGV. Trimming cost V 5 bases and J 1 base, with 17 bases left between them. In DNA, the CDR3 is TGTGCCAGCAGCCCCTTTAGGGCTGGGATCCAAGAGACCCAGTACTTC. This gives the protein CASSPFRAGIQETQYF.

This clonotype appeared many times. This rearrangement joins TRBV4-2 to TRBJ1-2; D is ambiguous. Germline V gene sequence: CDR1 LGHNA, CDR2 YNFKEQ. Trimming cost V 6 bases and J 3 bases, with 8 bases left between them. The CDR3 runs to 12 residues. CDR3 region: CASRGIDYGYTF. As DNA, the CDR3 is TGTGCCAGCAGGGGGATCGACTATGGCTACACCTTC.

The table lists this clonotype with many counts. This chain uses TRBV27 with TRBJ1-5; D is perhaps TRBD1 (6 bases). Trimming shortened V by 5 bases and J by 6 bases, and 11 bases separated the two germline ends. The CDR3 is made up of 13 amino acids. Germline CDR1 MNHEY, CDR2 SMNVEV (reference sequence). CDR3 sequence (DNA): TGTGCCAGCAGTCGGTCAGGGGTTCAGCCCCAGCATTTT. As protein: CASSRSGVQPQHF.

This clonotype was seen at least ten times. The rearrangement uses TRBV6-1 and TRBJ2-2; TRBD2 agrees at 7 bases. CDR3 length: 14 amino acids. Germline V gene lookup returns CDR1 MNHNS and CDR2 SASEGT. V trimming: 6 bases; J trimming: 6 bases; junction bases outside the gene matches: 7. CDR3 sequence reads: CASSPILAAGELFF. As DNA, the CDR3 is TGTGCCAGCAGCCCAATCCTAGCGGCCGGGGAGCTGTTTTTT.

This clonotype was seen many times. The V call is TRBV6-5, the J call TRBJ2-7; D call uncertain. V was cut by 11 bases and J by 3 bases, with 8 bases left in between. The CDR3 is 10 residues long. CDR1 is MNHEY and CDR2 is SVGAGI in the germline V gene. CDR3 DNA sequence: TGTGCCGCAGGAAACTACGAGCAGTACTTC. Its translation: CAAGNYEQYF.

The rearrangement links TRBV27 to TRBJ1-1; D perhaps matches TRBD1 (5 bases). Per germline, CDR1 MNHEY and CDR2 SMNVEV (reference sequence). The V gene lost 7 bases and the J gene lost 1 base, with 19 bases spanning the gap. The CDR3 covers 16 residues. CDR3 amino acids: CASTRRFGGSNTEAFF. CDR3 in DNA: TGTGCCAGCACCCGCCGTTTCGGGGGATCGAACACTGAAGCTTTCTTT.

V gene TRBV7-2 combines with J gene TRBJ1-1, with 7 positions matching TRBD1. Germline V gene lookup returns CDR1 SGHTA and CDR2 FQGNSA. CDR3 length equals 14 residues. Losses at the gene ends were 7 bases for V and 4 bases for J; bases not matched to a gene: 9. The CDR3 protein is CASTGQVAGTEAFF. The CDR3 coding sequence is TGTGCCAGCACCGGACAGGTGGCGGGCACTGAAGCTTTCTTT.

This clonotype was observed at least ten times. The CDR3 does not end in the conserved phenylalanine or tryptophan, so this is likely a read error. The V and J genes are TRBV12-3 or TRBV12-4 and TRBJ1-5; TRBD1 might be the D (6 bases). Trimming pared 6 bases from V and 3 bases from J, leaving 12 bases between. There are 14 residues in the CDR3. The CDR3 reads CASRDGTPNQPQHL. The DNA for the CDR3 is TGTGCCAGCAGAGACGGGACACCCAATCAGCCCCAGCATCTT.

CDR3 DNA: TGTGCCAGCAGCCGGCGGGGGGGGGCCTCCTACGAGCAGTACTTC. This encodes CASSRRGGASYEQYF. V gene TRBV12-3 or TRBV12-4 combines with J gene TRBJ2-7; 9 nucleotides align to TRBD2. V shed 6 bases and J 0 bases; nucleotides not matched to a gene: 6. The CDR3 is made up of 15 amino acids.

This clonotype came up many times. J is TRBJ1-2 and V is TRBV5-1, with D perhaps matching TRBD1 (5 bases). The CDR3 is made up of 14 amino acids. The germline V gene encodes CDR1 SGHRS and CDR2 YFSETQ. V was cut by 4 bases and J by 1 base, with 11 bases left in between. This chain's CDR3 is CASSPGGVNYGYTF. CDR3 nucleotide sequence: TGCGCCAGCAGCCCAGGAGGGGTTAACTATGGCTACACCTTC.

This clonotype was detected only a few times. In DNA, the CDR3 is TGTGCCATCGGAGAACAGGTCAATCAGCCCCAGCATTTT. This translates into CAIGEQVNQPQHF. This chain links TRBV10-3 with TRBJ1-5; a weak D match, TRBD1 (5 bases). The germline gives CDR1 ENHRY, CDR2 SYGVKD. The V end lost 8 bases, the J end lost 3 bases, and 11 bases lay between the germline ends. The CDR3 consists of 13 residues.

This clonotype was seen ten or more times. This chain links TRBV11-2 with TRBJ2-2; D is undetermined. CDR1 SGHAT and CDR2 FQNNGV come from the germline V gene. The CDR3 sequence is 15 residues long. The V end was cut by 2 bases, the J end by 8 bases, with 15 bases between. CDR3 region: CASSLLTVIAGELFF. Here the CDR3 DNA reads TGTGCCAGCAGCTTACTCACAGTCATCGCAGGGGAGCTGTTTTTT.

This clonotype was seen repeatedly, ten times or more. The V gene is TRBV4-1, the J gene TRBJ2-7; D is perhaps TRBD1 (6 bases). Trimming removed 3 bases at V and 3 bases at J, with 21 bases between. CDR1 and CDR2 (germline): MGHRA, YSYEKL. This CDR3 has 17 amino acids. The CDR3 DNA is TGCGCCAGCAGCCACTATTCCGGGACAAAGAAGGGCTACGAGCAGTACTTC. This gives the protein CASSHYSGTKKGYEQYF.

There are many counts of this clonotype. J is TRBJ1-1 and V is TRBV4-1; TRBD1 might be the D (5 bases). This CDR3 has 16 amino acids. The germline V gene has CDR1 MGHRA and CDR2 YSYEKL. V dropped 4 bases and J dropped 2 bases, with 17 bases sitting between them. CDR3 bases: TGCGCCAGCAGCCCTCTCCTCCTGGGGCAAAACACTGAAGCTTTCTTT. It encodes CASSPLLLGQNTEAFF.

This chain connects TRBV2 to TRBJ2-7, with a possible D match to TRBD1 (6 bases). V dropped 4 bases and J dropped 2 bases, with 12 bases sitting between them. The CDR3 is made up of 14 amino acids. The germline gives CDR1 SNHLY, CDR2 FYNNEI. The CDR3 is CASSGQGWPYEQYF. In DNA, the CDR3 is TGTGCCAGCAGTGGTCAGGGGTGGCCCTACGAGCAGTACTTC.

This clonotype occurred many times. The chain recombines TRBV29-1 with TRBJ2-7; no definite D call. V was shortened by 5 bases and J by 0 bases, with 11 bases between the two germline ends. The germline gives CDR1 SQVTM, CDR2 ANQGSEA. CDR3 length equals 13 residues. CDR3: CSVIGQSSYEQYF. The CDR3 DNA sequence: TGCAGCGTTATAGGTCAGAGCTCCTACGAGCAGTACTTC.

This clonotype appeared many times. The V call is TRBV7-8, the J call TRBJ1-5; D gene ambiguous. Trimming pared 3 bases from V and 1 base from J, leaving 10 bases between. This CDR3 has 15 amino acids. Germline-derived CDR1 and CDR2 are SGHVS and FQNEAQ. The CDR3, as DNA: TGTGCCAGCAGCTTCGGAGAACAGAGCAATCAGCCCCAGCATTTT. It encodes CASSFGEQSNQPQHF.